This TCR beta chain appears in the sequencing data of a study of shared clonotypes between healthy human individuals. Partitioning of CD4+ cells yielded a CD45RA+ naive subset and a CD45RA-negative memory subset. CDR3 length: 16 residues. CDR1 is MNHEY, CDR2 SVGAGI, per germline. Each cell subset's genomic DNA was divided evenly among several immunoSEQ plates. Sequencing was performed with immunoSEQ multiplex PCR; in TCRdb, only in-frame clones are kept and a portion is missing. The repertoire holds 1.4 million to 1.5 million clones, roughly 96% seen once, with 0.95% to 1.5% in the top ten. Study observations and caveats: Naive subsets typically showed greater estimated richness than memory subsets. A limitation of the genetic and exposure-history diversity represented arose from few donors.

On this clone: The antigen is unknown. Compared with germline, one end of the junction differs, possibly owing to a read error.

This receptor was taken from a young man in good health. Sequencing was carried out using naive CD4+ T cells sorted from blood. This sample's subset: CD45RA+ positively selected. The chain joins TRBV6-5 to TRBJ2-1; 7 positions agree with TRBD2. CDR3 region: CASSYSRLALSNEQFF. The CDR3, as DNA: TGTGCCAGCAGCTACTCCCGACTAGCCCTTTCCAATGAGCAGTTCTTC.